The rows below give T cell receptor beta chains drawn from one sample of a study of human T cells and chemical hapten exposure. TCRdb recomputed calls from the RACE reads with MiXCR, one row per CDR3 protein. This table has fewer than 45,000 distinct CDR3 sequences, about 9.4% appearing once. This specimen was whole blood, taken in connection with sensitization to the hapten diphenylcyclopropenone (DPC). The receptors were gathered from a man aged 50-60 years with alopecia areata. Some clones in this sample may be carry-over from other donors' samples. Each CDR3 is given with its conserved first and last residue. D genes are given only for firm matches. Clone size is shown for a subset of rows, as once, few, many or a class of expanded clone.

DNA: TGTGCCAGCAGTTTGGGGCGGGAGACCCAGTACTTC; CDR3: CASSLGRETQYF; J: TRBJ2-5; size: -; D: -; V: TRBV6-1
DNA: TGTGCCAGCAGTTATGGGCTAGCGGGTACCTACGAGCAGTACTTC; CDR3: CASSYGLAGTYEQYF; J: TRBJ2-7; size: many; D: TRBD2; V: TRBV12-3/TRBV12-4
DNA: TGTGCCAGCAGTTCTTCAGCGGGGGGATCCCACGAGCAGTACTTC; CDR3: CASSSSAGGSHEQYF; J: TRBJ2-7; size: -; D: TRBD2; V: TRBV12-3/TRBV12-4
DNA: TGCGCCAGCAGCTTGGGGCCGACTAGTGAATACAATGAGCAGTTCTTC; CDR3: CASSLGPTSEYNEQFF; J: TRBJ2-1; size: many; D: -; V: TRBV5-1
DNA: TGTGCCATCAGTGTGGACAGGGGGGGGAACACTGAAGCTTTCTTT; CDR3: CAISVDRGGNTEAFF; J: TRBJ1-1; size: few; D: TRBD1; V: TRBV10-3
DNA: TGCGCCAGCAGCTTGGGCCAGGGCTCCTACGAGCAGTACTTC; CDR3: CASSLGQGSYEQYF; J: TRBJ2-7; size: -; D: -; V: TRBV5-1
DNA: TGTGCCAGCAGCTTAGGTTCTTGGGGGGCGCGAGATAATGAGCAGTTCTTC; CDR3: CASSLGSWGARDNEQFF; J: TRBJ2-1; size: -; D: -; V: TRBV11-1
DNA: TGTGCCAGTAGTATCGCCGGGACCAGCTACGAGCAGTACTTC; CDR3: CASSIAGTSYEQYF; J: TRBJ2-7; size: many; D: -; V: TRBV19
DNA: TGCGCCAGCAGCCAATTACAGGGTGGCATTCAGTACTTC; CDR3: CASSQLQGGIQYF; J: TRBJ2-4; size: few; D: -; V: TRBV4-1
DNA: TGCAGCGTTGAACGGACGGAGAACACTGAAGCTTTCTTT; CDR3: CSVERTENTEAFF; J: TRBJ1-1; size: -; D: -; V: TRBV29-1
DNA: TGTGCCAGCATCGAGGACGGTCTCGATCAGCCCCAGCATTTT; CDR3: CASIEDGLDQPQHF; J: TRBJ1-5; size: many; D: -; V: TRBV21-1
DNA: TGTGCCAGCAGTCCCTCGACAGGGTTAATAGAAAAACTGTTTTTT; CDR3: CASSPSTGLIEKLFF; J: TRBJ1-4; size: few; D: TRBD1; V: TRBV27
DNA: TGCAGCGTGGGGGAGGGTAACTATGGCTACACCTTC; CDR3: CSVGEGNYGYTF; J: TRBJ1-2; size: -; D: -; V: TRBV29-1
DNA: TGTGCCAGCATATCCCCCGACAGGGCCTATCAGCCCCAGCATTTT; CDR3: CASISPDRAYQPQHF; J: TRBJ1-5; size: many; D: TRBD1; V: TRBV28
DNA: TGCGCCAGCAGCCAAGGACCGCGGGGCACAGACTATGGCTACACCTTC; CDR3: CASSQGPRGTDYGYTF; J: TRBJ1-2; size: few; D: -; V: TRBV4-1
DNA: TGCGCCAGCAGCCAACCCAGGGAGATCACAGATACGCAGTATTTT; CDR3: CASSQPREITDTQYF; J: TRBJ2-3; size: few; D: -; V: TRBV5-1
DNA: TGTGCCAGTAGTATAGGAGGTCGCTTCTATGGCTACACCTTC; CDR3: CASSIGGRFYGYTF; J: TRBJ1-2; size: few; D: -; V: TRBV19
DNA: TGTGCCAGCAGCCAAGGGACAGACACAGATACGCAGTATTTT; CDR3: CASSQGTDTDTQYF; J: TRBJ2-3; size: many; D: TRBD1; V: TRBV7-7
DNA: TGTGCCATCAGTGATGGCGCCACCTACGAGCAGTACTTC; CDR3: CAISDGATYEQYF; J: TRBJ2-7; size: -; D: -; V: TRBV10-3
DNA: TGCGCCACCAGGCCGGGGGGGACCTACAATGAGCAGTTCTTC; CDR3: CATRPGGTYNEQFF; J: TRBJ2-1; size: many; D: TRBD2; V: TRBV10-1
DNA: TGTGCCAGCAGCTTTAGCGGGATCGGGGAGACCCAGTACTTC; CDR3: CASSFSGIGETQYF; J: TRBJ2-5; size: many; D: TRBD2; V: TRBV7-2
DNA: TGTGCCAGCAGTCCGGACAGGGCTGAAGCTTTCTTT; CDR3: CASSPDRAEAFF; J: TRBJ1-1; size: -; D: TRBD1; V: TRBV6-2/TRBV6-3
DNA: TGTGCCAGCAGTTGGACGGCTAGCGGGAGGGATGAGCAGTTCTTC; CDR3: CASSWTASGRDEQFF; J: TRBJ2-1; size: many; D: TRBD2; V: TRBV28
DNA: TGTGCCAGCAGTCCAGGGGGGACAGGAGAAGATCAGCCCCAGCATTTT; CDR3: CASSPGGTGEDQPQHF; J: TRBJ1-5; size: many; D: TRBD1; V: TRBV5-4
DNA: TGTGCCAGCAGTGAAATCGGGGGGTGGAATGAGCAGTTCTTC; CDR3: CASSEIGGWNEQFF; J: TRBJ2-1; size: many; D: TRBD2; V: TRBV6-1
DNA: TGTGCCAGCAGCCGGGGGGGACTAGCGGCTTGGGCCAATGAGCAGTTCTTC; CDR3: CASSRGGLAAWANEQFF; J: TRBJ2-1; size: many; D: TRBD2; V: TRBV7-2
DNA: TGTGCCAGCAGTTTCATACAGGGAAGCTATGGCTACACCTTC; CDR3: CASSFIQGSYGYTF; J: TRBJ1-2; size: many; D: -; V: TRBV28
DNA: TGCGCCAGCAGAGTCCAGGGTGGGTCTAACTATGGCTACACCTTC; CDR3: CASRVQGGSNYGYTF; J: TRBJ1-2; size: many; D: -; V: TRBV10-2
DNA: TGTGCCAGCAGTTTAACTGGAACCGGGGAGCTGTTTTTT; CDR3: CASSLTGTGELFF; J: TRBJ2-2; size: many; D: -; V: TRBV12-3/TRBV12-4